Listed below are T cell receptor beta chains from one sample, sequenced in a study of monozygotic twins with inflammatory bowel disease. TCRdb reprocessed the 5' RACE reads and stores each CDR3 protein as one record, lacking DNA. Its listing shows around 380,000 distinct CDR3 sequences. Sequencing was carried out using blood. These receptors originate from a human donor with ulcerative colitis or Crohn's disease, or a healthy co-twin of an affected twin (not recorded which). Each CDR3 is given with its conserved first and last residue.

CDR3 protein	CDR3 length	V gene	J gene
CASSPSRGATYF	12	TRBV18	TRBJ2-7
CASSPRGSRGNDGYTF	16	TRBV27	TRBJ1-2
CASSTGSQETQYF	13	TRBV19	TRBJ2-5
CASSLLMGTSGYNEQFF	17	TRBV5-1	TRBJ2-1
CASSQGTGGANQPQHF	16	TRBV4-2	TRBJ1-5
CASSLDLGEQYF	12	TRBV7-2	TRBJ2-7
CASSFQAGPAYNEQFF	16	TRBV27	TRBJ2-1
CSAVGTVNQPQHF	13	TRBV20-1	TRBJ1-5
CASSLNTNEANEQFF	15	TRBV5-1	TRBJ2-1
CAIRRTANTEAFF	13	TRBV10-3	TRBJ1-1
CASSDLTTEQYF	12	TRBV10-1	TRBJ2-7
CASSPRQNLGPGELFF	16	TRBV18	TRBJ2-2
CATSDLTGSTQYF	13	TRBV24-1	TRBJ2-5
CASSLGGLQPQHF	13	TRBV12-3/TRBV12-4	TRBJ1-5
CASSPRLVTGELFF	14	TRBV5-6	TRBJ2-2
CASSLFRWGSPLHF	14	TRBV28	TRBJ1-6
CASSLRGGSPLHF	13	TRBV5-1	TRBJ1-6
CASTLSGTDNEKLFF	15	TRBV7-9	TRBJ1-4
CASSQQPRDRATYGYTF	17	TRBV3-1	TRBJ1-2
CASSVGELGGSYNEQFF	17	TRBV9	TRBJ2-1
CASSLRVGHNEQFF	14	TRBV5-1	TRBJ2-1
CATGMTYNSPLHF	13	TRBV19	TRBJ1-6
CASSDYHGQGTEAFF	15	TRBV7-2	TRBJ1-1
CASSPGAAGERPYEQYF	17	TRBV6-1	TRBJ2-7
CSAETTGGSEKLFF	14	TRBV20-1	TRBJ1-4
CSARLGQNIAKNIQYF	16	TRBV20-1	TRBJ2-4
CASSIRGVLSSYNEQFF	17	TRBV19	TRBJ2-1
CASSGEELAGLTYEQYF	17	TRBV2	TRBJ2-7
CASRPGTGRQETQYF	15	TRBV6-2/TRBV6-3	TRBJ2-5
CASSAEPGIDYGYTF	15	TRBV5-1	TRBJ1-2
CASRSPGETQYF	12	TRBV12-3/TRBV12-4	TRBJ2-5
CASALTSKTREQYF	14	TRBV28	TRBJ2-7
CASSKRADASGANVLTF	17	TRBV5-1	TRBJ2-6
CASSSRDRGKTQYF	14	TRBV7-9	TRBJ2-5
CASSPDAGQPQHF	13	TRBV2	TRBJ1-5
CASGAGTGLPYEQYF	15	TRBV9	TRBJ2-7
CASSFGQTLGLVLDNEQFF	19	TRBV5-1	TRBJ2-1
CASSQQETQYF	11	TRBV6-2/TRBV6-3	TRBJ2-5
CSAEDYSYEQYF	12	TRBV29-1	TRBJ2-7
CASRLSTSGSGEQYF	15	TRBV2	TRBJ2-7
CSARDQRDRGLFSNQPQHF	19	TRBV20-1	TRBJ1-5
CAIRETGTPSETQYF	15	TRBV10-3	TRBJ2-5
CASSYSRVANSYNEQFF	17	TRBV6-5	TRBJ2-1
CASSQGPSLAGGYNEQFF	18	TRBV4-1	TRBJ2-1
CSVEATPAGAFF	12	TRBV29-1	TRBJ1-1
CASSSALDDTQYF	13	TRBV5-4	TRBJ2-3
CASTDRGSVEQETQYF	16	TRBV6-8	TRBJ2-5
CSARQGLAGPTYEQYF	16	TRBV20-1	TRBJ2-7